Shown below are 20 T cell receptor beta chains from a single sample sequenced in a study of identical twins. TCRdb re-derived calls from the 5' RACE reads in MiXCR, one entry per CDR3 protein. The sample yields some 1,700,000 distinct CDR3 sequences, about 31% seen once. What was sequenced was cord blood. These receptors were collected from a newborn girl in good health.

This clonotype was observed a few times. V is TRBV2 and J is TRBJ1-1; D gene unclear. This CDR3 comprises 12 residues. Trimming left V 8 bases short and J 5 bases short, with 12 bases between. CDR1 SNHLY and CDR2 FYNNEI come from the germline V gene. For the CDR3, the DNA is TGTGCCAGCCCAGAAGACTATACTGAAGCTTTCTTT. It encodes CASPEDYTEAFF.

The chain recombines TRBV5-1 with TRBJ2-3; 10 bases align to TRBD2. This CDR3 is 18 amino acids long. Germline V CDR1 and CDR2: SGHRS, YFSETQ. V was pared by 4 bases and J by 4 bases, with 15 bases of the junction left unmatched. The CDR3 reads CASSALFASGSNADTQYF. CDR3 nucleotides: TGCGCCAGCAGCGCCCTTTTTGCTAGCGGGAGCAACGCAGATACGCAGTATTTT.

The rearrangement links TRBV20-1 to TRBJ1-6; D is unresolved. The germline V gene encodes CDR1 DFQATT and CDR2 SNEGSKA (reference sequence). The CDR3 contains 12 residues. V lost 3 bases and J 6 bases, leaving 6 bases between the germline ends. CDR3: CSAREINSPLHF. CDR3 coding DNA: TGCAGTGCTAGGGAGATTAATTCACCCCTCCACTTT.

The chain links TRBV30 to TRBJ2-7, with a possible D match to TRBD1 (5 bases). CDR1 and CDR2 (germline): GTSNPN, SVGIG (reference sequence). V lost 5 bases, J lost 4 bases, and 6 bases lay in between. The CDR3 contains 10 residues. In DNA, the CDR3 is TGTGCCTGGGGACAATACGAGCAGTACTTC. Protein: CAWGQYEQYF.

This chain uses TRBV20-1 with TRBJ2-1, with 8 bases identical to TRBD1. Germline CDR1 reads DFQATT; CDR2 reads SNEGSKA (reference sequence). V was pared by 4 bases and J by 0 bases, with 8 bases of the junction left unmatched. The length of the CDR3 is 16 residues. CDR3 amino acids: CSATKTGGSSYNEQFF. The CDR3, as DNA: TGCAGTGCTACGAAAACAGGGGGGAGCTCCTACAATGAGCAGTTCTTC.

The table lists this clonotype with many counts. The J gene is TRBJ2-7, the V gene TRBV20-1; D may correspond to TRBD1 or TRBD2 (5 bases each). CDR1 is DFQATT, CDR2 SNEGSKA, per germline (reference sequence). The CDR3 is 14 residues long. V dropped 0 bases and J dropped 4 bases, with 13 bases sitting between them. The CDR3 DNA is TGCAGTGCTAGAGATCCTCGGGGACCTTACGAGCAGTACTTC. Translating it yields CSARDPRGPYEQYF.

This chain joins TRBV12-3 or TRBV12-4 and TRBJ2-7, with TRBD2 matching over 8 bases. Germline trimming cut 2 bases from V and 7 bases from J; bases unmatched to any gene: 13. This CDR3 has 16 amino acids. The chain's CDR3 is CASSLRQRETGGEQYF. The CDR3 coding sequence is TGTGCCAGCAGTTTACGGCAGCGGGAGACGGGTGGGGAGCAGTACTTC.

This clonotype turned up a few times. J is TRBJ2-4 and V is TRBV27; TRBD1 matches at 7 bases. The end of the DNA aligns better with TRBJ2-7, so the J call may be wrong. CDR3 length: 15 amino acids. The V gene's germline CDR1 is MNHEY and CDR2 SMNVEV (reference sequence). CDR3 amino acids: CASSSDGQVTYEQYF. CDR3 nucleotide sequence: TGTGCCAGCAGTTCCGATGGACAGGTCACCTACGAGCAGTACTTC.

The V and J genes are TRBV6-1 and TRBJ2-3; 8 positions match TRBD2. The germline gives CDR1 MNHNS, CDR2 SASEGT. Trimming removed 2 bases from V and 4 bases from J; junction bases left unmatched: 5. The CDR3 runs to 15 residues. This CDR3 reads CASSEPGGPPDTQYF. The CDR3 region has the DNA TGTGCCAGCAGTGAACCGGGAGGGCCGCCAGATACGCAGTATTTT.

The J gene is TRBJ1-1, the V gene TRBV27; D perhaps matches TRBD1 (5 bases). Germline lookup yields CDR1 MNHEY and CDR2 SMNVEV (reference sequence). The CDR3 consists of 14 residues. V lost 0 bases to trimming and J lost 5 bases, with 10 bases between them. Written as DNA, the CDR3 is TGTGCCAGCAGTTTATCCCGGAAGGGGACTGAAGCTTTCTTT. Translated, it gives CASSLSRKGTEAFF.

Worth noting for this clonotype: Sequence at one end of the junction differs from germline and may be a read error. The rearrangement uses TRBV7-8 and TRBJ2-3, with TRBD1 as a possible D gene (6 bases). The germline V gene encodes CDR1 SGHVS and CDR2 FQNEAQ. The CDR3 has 17 amino acids. Here the CDR3 reads CANSSEPRGFFADTQYF. The CDR3 DNA is TGTGCCAACAGCTCCGAACCAAGGGGGTTTTTTGCAGATACGCAGTATTTT.

This clonotype was counted only a few times. The rearrangement links TRBV9 to TRBJ2-5; D gene ambiguous. Germline V CDR1 and CDR2: SGDLS, YYNGEE. V gave up 0 bases and J gave up 4 bases, with 7 bases separating them. The CDR3 is made up of 13 amino acids. The CDR3 region has the DNA TGTGCCAGCAGCGTAGGCCCCACAGAGACCCAGTACTTC. Translation gives CASSVGPTETQYF.

The chain couples TRBV20-1 to TRBJ2-3; 8 bases are a match to TRBD2. V lost 0 bases and J lost 8; bases outside the gene matches: 13. Germline-derived CDR1 and CDR2 are DFQATT and SNEGSKA (reference sequence). The CDR3 covers 16 residues. The CDR3, as DNA: TGCAGTGCTAGAGATCCTTACTCAGTAGCGGGAAGTACGCAGTATTTT. Amino acid sequence: CSARDPYSVAGSTQYF.

This clonotype occurred a few times. The rearrangement links TRBV4-1 to TRBJ1-2; 7 bases align to TRBD1. The CDR3 has 16 residues. Germline CDR1 reads MGHRA; CDR2 reads YSYEKL. Trimming took 5 bases from V and 1 from J; bases not matched to a gene: 10. CDR3 in DNA: TGCGCCAGCAGCACCAGACAGGGAGGTTTTAACTATGGCTACACCTTC. Translation gives CASSTRQGGFNYGYTF.

The chain employs TRBV20-1 and TRBJ1-2; 7 positions match TRBD1. V lost 5 bases, J lost 2 bases, and 8 bases stayed unmatched. The CDR3 is made up of 14 amino acids. The germline V gene has CDR1 DFQATT and CDR2 SNEGSKA (reference sequence). The CDR3 bases are TGCAGTGCTCACACGACAGGGTTCAACTATGGCTACACCTTC. Its translation is CSAHTTGFNYGYTF.

V is TRBV7-2 and J is TRBJ2-1, with D perhaps matching TRBD1 or TRBD2 (6 bases each). This CDR3 comprises 14 residues. Trimming took 7 bases from V and 10 from J, leaving 20 bases between them. Germline V gene sequence: CDR1 SGHTA, CDR2 FQGNSA. The CDR3 spells CASTPGLKGGEQFF. The CDR3 DNA reads TGTGCCAGCACCCCCGGCCTGAAGGGGGGCGAGCAGTTCTTC.

This clonotype was detected a few times. This chain uses TRBV20-1 with TRBJ1-1; 8 nucleotides match TRBD1. In germline, CDR1 is DFQATT, CDR2 SNEGSKA (reference sequence). This CDR3 contains 14 residues. With 0 bases clipped from V and 2 bases from J, the junction kept 2 bases outside the gene matches. The CDR3 region is CSAREQGGNTEAFF. CDR3 bases: TGCAGTGCTAGAGAACAGGGGGGAAACACTGAAGCTTTCTTT.

This clonotype turned up a few times. The CDR3 spells CASSLQASGQGEQFF. The CDR3, as DNA: TGCGCCAGCAGCTTGCAAGCTAGCGGGCAAGGTGAGCAGTTCTTC. The V gene is TRBV5-1, the J gene TRBJ2-1; 8 positions match TRBD2. Germline CDR1 and CDR2: SGHRS and YFSETQ. The V and J ends lost 1 base and 9 bases, in that order; junction bases with no gene match: 9. There are 15 residues in the CDR3.

V gene TRBV12-3 or TRBV12-4 combines with J gene TRBJ1-1; D remains ambiguous. The CDR3 sequence is 13 residues long. V lost 2 bases and J 2 bases, leaving 6 bases between the germline ends. The CDR3 loop is CASSLKANTEAFF. CDR3 sequence (DNA): TGTGCCAGCAGTTTAAAGGCCAACACTGAAGCTTTCTTT.

A few counts support this clonotype. The CDR3 coding sequence is TGTGCCAGCAGCCTCCCCCCGCTAGCGGACGAGCAGTACTTC. Translated: CASSLPPLADEQYF. V usage is TRBV14 and J usage is TRBJ2-7; 7 bases align to TRBD2. The CDR3 loop spans 14 amino acids. After removal of 4 bases from V and 5 bases from J, the junction contained 8 bases not matched to a gene. Germline V gene data show CDR1 as SGHDN and CDR2 as FVKESK.